This TCR beta chain was captured in a study of T cell repertoires in cytomegalovirus infection. Study details: The public TCR beta signatures pointed to both CMV infection and matching HLA type.

This CDR3 comprises 17 residues. The V and J ends lost 2 bases and 0 bases respectively, with 14 bases between them. In germline, CDR1 is SEHNR, CDR2 FQNEAQ (reference sequence). This clonotype has a count of ten or more. Its antigen is unknown. Findings and limits, study-wide: The ex vivo response showed dominance by HLA-C-restricted CMV-specific TCR beta clonotypes.

One entry per CDR3 protein results from TCRdb running MiXCR on the reads. The repertoire holds 370,000 or so distinct CDR3 sequences, with about 35% as singletons. The input for sequencing was cultured PBMCs, taken from culture after CMV antigen stimulation. The chain combines TRBV7-9 with TRBJ2-1; no reliable D call. This receptor was identified in a human donor in good health (CMV status not recorded). Some clones in this sample may be carry-over from other donors' samples. Written as DNA, the CDR3 is TGTGCCAGCAGCTTACCGACGGGTTCCAGCTCCTACAATGAGCAGTTCTTC. As protein: CASSLPTGSSSYNEQFF. Full variable domain (outside the CDR3, taken from reference TRBV7-9 and TRBJ2-1): DTGVSQNPRHKITKRGQNVTFRCDPISEHNRLYWYRQTLGQGPEFLTYFQNEAQLEKSRLLSDRFSAERPKGSFSTLEIQRTEQGDSAMYLCASSLPTGSSSYNEQFFGPGTRLTVL.